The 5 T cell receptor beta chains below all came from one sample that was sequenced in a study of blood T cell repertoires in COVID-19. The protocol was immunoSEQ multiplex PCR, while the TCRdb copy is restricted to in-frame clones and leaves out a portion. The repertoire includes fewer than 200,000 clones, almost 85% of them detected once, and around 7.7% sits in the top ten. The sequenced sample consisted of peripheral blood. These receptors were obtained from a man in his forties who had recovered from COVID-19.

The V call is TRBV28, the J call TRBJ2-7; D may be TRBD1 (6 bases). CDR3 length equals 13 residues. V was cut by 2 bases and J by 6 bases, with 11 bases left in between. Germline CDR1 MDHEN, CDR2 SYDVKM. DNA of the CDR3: TGTGCCAGCAGTTTAGGGGGCTGGGGCGAGCAGTACTTC. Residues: CASSLGGWGEQYF. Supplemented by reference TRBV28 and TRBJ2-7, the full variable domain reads DVKVTQSSRYLVKRTGEKVFLECVQDMDHENMFWYRQDPGLGLRLIYFSYDVKMKEKGDIPEGYSVSREKKERFSLILESASTNQTSMYLCASSLGGWGEQYFGPGTRLTVT.

The CDR3 sequence is CASRGTSGSPGELFF. CDR3 nucleotide sequence: TGTGCCAGTAGGGGGACTAGCGGGAGTCCCGGGGAGCTGTTTTTT. The rearrangement uses TRBV19 and TRBJ2-2; 14 bases align to TRBD2. Germline loops: CDR1 LNHDA, CDR2 SQIVND (reference sequence). This CDR3 has 15 amino acids. The V and J ends lost 6 bases and 6 bases, in that order; junction bases with no gene match: 3. The full variable domain, its missing parts supplied by reference TRBV19 and TRBJ2-2, is DGGITQSPKYLFRKEGQNVTLSCEQNLNHDAMYWYRQDPGQGLRLIYYSQIVNDFQKGDIAEGYSVSREKKESFPLTVTSAQKNPTAFYLCASRGTSGSPGELFFGEGSRLTVL.

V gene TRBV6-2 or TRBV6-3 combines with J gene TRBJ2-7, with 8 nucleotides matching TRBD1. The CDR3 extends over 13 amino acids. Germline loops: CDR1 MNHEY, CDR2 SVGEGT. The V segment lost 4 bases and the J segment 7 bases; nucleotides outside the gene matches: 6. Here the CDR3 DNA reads TGTGCCAGCAGTTGGGCAGGGGGCCGGGAGCAGTACTTC. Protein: CASSWAGGREQYF.

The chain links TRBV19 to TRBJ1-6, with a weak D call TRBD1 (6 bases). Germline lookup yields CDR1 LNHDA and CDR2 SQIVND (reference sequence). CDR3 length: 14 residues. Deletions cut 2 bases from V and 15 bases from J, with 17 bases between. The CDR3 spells CASSITGSQGRLHF. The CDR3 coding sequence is TGTGCCAGTAGTATAACAGGGTCCCAGGGACGCCTCCACTTT.

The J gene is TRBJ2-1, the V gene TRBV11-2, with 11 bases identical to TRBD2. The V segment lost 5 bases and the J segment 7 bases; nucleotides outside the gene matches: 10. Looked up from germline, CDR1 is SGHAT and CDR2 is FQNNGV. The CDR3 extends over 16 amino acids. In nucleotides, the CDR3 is TGTGCCAGCAGCCCCTTTAGCGGGGGGGCAGGAAATGAGCAGTTCTTC. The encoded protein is CASSPFSGGAGNEQFF.